What follows describes a single T cell receptor beta chain. Antigen: not known. The sample belongs to a study of blood T cells in healthy people across ages. V was shortened by 7 bases and J by 5 bases, with 8 bases between the two germline ends. Germline CDR1 and CDR2: SNHLY and FYNNEI. This CDR3 spans 11 amino acids. Combining a sample-barcoded 5' primer with a J-beta primer mix, a second PCR ran for about 7 to 11 cycles. Paired-end reads containing CDR3 totaled no fewer than 3 million for each sample. From the 5' RACE reads, TCRdb called clonotypes with MiXCR, one entry per CDR3 protein. Altogether more than 800,000 distinct CDR3 sequences are present, about 30% being singletons, with the ten largest covering around a sixth. Findings and caveats of the study: Because donor CMV status was unknown, expanded clonotype changes were possibly confounded. PBMCs left unsorted prevented a conclusive naive versus antigen-experienced comparison.

Sequencing was done on a sample of blood. The chain uses TRBV2 and TRBJ1-1; possibly TRBD1 for D (5 bases). This sequence originates from an elderly woman in good health. The CDR3 region is CASNRGTEAFF. The CDR3 region has the DNA TGTGCCAGCAACCGGGGGACTGAAGCTTTCTTT.